The 30 T cell receptor beta chains given below trace back to one sample, sequenced in a study of T-cell memory formation after mild COVID-19. TCRdb recomputed calls from the 5' RACE reads with MiXCR, one row per CDR3 protein. The sample carries approximately 560,000 distinct CDR3 sequences, 17% recorded once. Input material: PBMCs or a T cell subset sorted from them (not recorded which). These receptors were collected from an adult woman who had mild COVID-19 (a few samples of this study predate the infection). Cell type and time point are not known.

This clonotype was detected a few times. J is TRBJ2-2 and V is TRBV6-2 or TRBV6-3; a possible D gene is TRBD2 (7 bases). The V end was cut by 2 bases, the J end by 1 base, with 17 bases between. The germline gives CDR1 MNHEY, CDR2 SVGEGT. CDR3 length: 18 residues. The CDR3 sequence: CASSYPDWGGLNTGELFF. As DNA, the CDR3 is TGTGCCAGCAGTTACCCAGATTGGGGGGGCCTGAACACCGGGGAGCTGTTTTTT.

This chain links TRBV9 with TRBJ1-3; D uncertain. The CDR3 covers 16 residues. V was clipped by 3 bases and J by 0 bases, with 13 bases between them. In germline, CDR1 is SGDLS, CDR2 YYNGEE. CDR3 nucleotide sequence: TGTGCCAGCAGCGACCTTGGATCAGCCTCTGGAAACACCATATATTTT. Translation gives CASSDLGSASGNTIYF.

A few counts support this clonotype. The V and J genes are TRBV6-2 or TRBV6-3 and TRBJ2-3, with 7 bases fitting TRBD2. Germline V gene sequence: CDR1 MNHEY, CDR2 SVGEGT. V dropped 11 bases and J dropped 1; count of bases not matched to a gene: 9. This CDR3 spans 14 amino acids. CDR3: CAGRTSGGTDTQYF. In DNA, the CDR3 is TGTGCCGGAAGAACGAGCGGGGGCACAGATACGCAGTATTTT.

This clonotype was picked up many times. The chain has TRBV7-9 and TRBJ2-7; TRBD1 aligns across 11 bases. CDR3 length: 15 amino acids. Germline V gene sequence: CDR1 SEHNR, CDR2 FQNEAQ (reference sequence). J lost 3 bases, V lost 5 bases, and 6 bases had no gene match. CDR3 sequence (DNA): TGTGCCAGCAGCCCGCGGACAGGGGGCTTCTACGAGCAGTACTTC. Its protein is CASSPRTGGFYEQYF.

The chain uses TRBV7-7 and TRBJ1-3, with 10 bases identical to TRBD1. The CDR3 has 15 amino acids. CDR1 is SSHAT, CDR2 FNYEAQ, per germline (reference sequence). V shed 5 bases and J 2 bases; nucleotides not matched to a gene: 3. CDR3 protein: CASSPGQGPGNTIYF. The CDR3 DNA reads TGTGCCAGCAGCCCGGGACAGGGGCCTGGAAACACCATATATTTT.

This CDR3 reads CASSTQNGNEQFF. CDR3 DNA sequence: TGTGCCAGCAGCACACAAAACGGGAATGAGCAGTTCTTC. The chain joins TRBV7-3 to TRBJ2-1, with D unclear. Trimming stripped 5 bases from V and 7 bases from J, with 12 bases between. The CDR3 runs 13 residues. Germline V gives CDR1 SGHTA, CDR2 FQGTGA.

This clonotype turned up a few times. This rearrangement joins TRBV24-1 to TRBJ2-1, with 9 bases matching TRBD2. CDR3 length equals 16 residues. J was trimmed by 7 bases and V by 2 bases; bases with no gene match: 8. Germline CDR1 is KGHDR and CDR2 is SFDVKD. CDR3 coding DNA: TGTGCCACCAGTGATTATGCGGGAGGGGGGTTGAATGAGCAGTTCTTC. It codes for CATSDYAGGGLNEQFF.

The rearrangement links TRBV20-1 to TRBJ2-7, with 7 bases identical to TRBD2. The V gene's germline CDR1 is DFQATT and CDR2 SNEGSKA (reference sequence). The junction had 10 bases not matched to a gene; V was cut back by 2 bases and J by 0 bases. The CDR3 runs 16 residues. Here the CDR3 DNA reads TGCAGTGCTAGACCCCAGGAGCGGGGAAGCTCCTACGAGCAGTACTTC. This encodes CSARPQERGSSYEQYF.

This clonotype came up a few times. V and J are TRBV20-1 and TRBJ2-7; D unclear. Between the trimmed V and J ends, which lost 3 bases and 3 bases, there was a span of 9 bases. Germline assignment: CDR1 DFQATT and CDR2 SNEGSKA (reference sequence). CDR3 size: 12 residues. CDR3 DNA: TGCAGTGCTAGCCCCGGGTACTACGAGCAGTACTTC. Amino acids: CSASPGYYEQYF.

The rearrangement links TRBV13 to TRBJ2-7; TRBD1 or TRBD2 may be the D gene (5 bases each). This CDR3 contains 16 residues. CDR1 is PRHDT, CDR2 FYEKMQ, per germline (reference sequence). V shed 5 bases and J shed 3 bases, with 20 bases lying between them. Here the CDR3 reads CASSGTVGEWGYEQYF. The CDR3 nucleotides are TGTGCCAGCAGCGGCACGGTAGGGGAGTGGGGCTACGAGCAGTACTTC. Combining the CDR3 with reference TRBV13 and TRBJ2-7 gives the whole variable domain AAGVIQSPRHLIKEKRETATLKCYPIPRHDTVYWYQQGPGQDPQFLISFYEKMQSDKGSIPDRFSAQQFSDYHSELNMSSLELGDSALYFCASSGTVGEWGYEQYFGPGTRLTVT.

The chain combines TRBV3-1 with TRBJ1-5; a weak D match, TRBD1 (5 bases). This CDR3 has 14 residues. The germline CDR1 and CDR2 sequences are LGHDT and YNNKEL (reference sequence). Trimming stripped 7 bases from V and 2 bases from J, with 12 bases between. This CDR3 reads CASKGREGNQPQHF. CDR3 DNA sequence: TGTGCCAGCAAGGGCAGGGAGGGCAATCAGCCCCAGCATTTT.

This clonotype was counted a few times. The V gene is TRBV5-1, the J gene TRBJ1-1; a possible D gene is TRBD1 (6 bases). Germline V CDR1 and CDR2: SGHRS, YFSETQ. V lost 6 bases and J lost 3, with 18 bases in between. The CDR3 has 15 amino acids. CDR3 residues: CASMREFYRDTEAFF. The CDR3, as DNA: TGCGCCAGCATGAGAGAGTTCTACAGGGACACTGAAGCTTTCTTT.

The CDR3 spells CASSPFPAQTVGNTIYF. CDR3 nucleotides: TGCGCCAGCAGCCCCTTTCCGGCCCAAACGGTGGGAAACACCATATATTTT. The genes are TRBV4-1 and TRBJ1-3; unclear D gene. The CDR3 covers 17 residues. Trimming left V 4 bases short and J 4 bases short, with 20 bases between. Germline CDR1 is MGHRA and CDR2 is YSYEKL.

The chain couples TRBV12-3 or TRBV12-4 to TRBJ2-3; no clear D gene. The CDR3 extends over 14 amino acids. With 3 bases removed from V and 2 bases from J, the gap between germline ends came to 9 bases. Here the CDR3 reads CASSLRLVTDTQYF. The CDR3 DNA reads as TGTGCCAGCAGTTTGAGGCTTGTCACAGATACGCAGTATTTT.

This clonotype was seen more than once but under ten times. The V and J genes are TRBV18 and TRBJ2-7, with 12 nucleotides matching TRBD1. Germline CDR1 reads KGHSH; CDR2 reads LQKENI. CDR3 length: 15 residues. Losses at the gene ends were 1 base for V and 4 bases for J; bases not matched to a gene: 2. This CDR3 reads CASSPQGQGAYEQYF. In DNA form, the CDR3 reads TGTGCCAGCTCACCACAGGGACAGGGGGCATACGAGCAGTACTTC. Variable domain in full (rest from reference TRBV18 and TRBJ2-7): NAGVMQNPRHLVRRRGQEARLRCSPMKGHSHVYWYRQLPEEGLKFMVYLQKENIIDESGMPKERFSAEFPKEGPSILRIQQVVRGDSAAYFCASSPQGQGAYEQYFGPGTRLTVT.

J is TRBJ2-3 and V is TRBV14, with D possibly TRBD1 on 5 matching bases. Trimming shortened V by 4 bases and J by 0 bases, and 11 bases separated the two germline ends. Germline V gives CDR1 SGHDN, CDR2 FVKESK. The CDR3 consists of 15 residues. CDR3 DNA: TGTGCCAGCAGCCTGACAGATACTAGCACAGATACGCAGTATTTT. Translation: CASSLTDTSTDTQYF.

This clonotype has at least ten counts. The chain carries TRBV11-3 and TRBJ2-1; TRBD1 agrees at 8 bases. This CDR3 contains 15 residues. The V segment lost 5 bases and the J segment 4 bases; nucleotides outside the gene matches: 7. Per the germline V gene, CDR1 is SGHNT and CDR2 is YENEEA. The CDR3, as DNA: TGTGCCAGCAGCCGAGGACAGGGAACGTACAATGAGCAGTTCTTC. Protein product: CASSRGQGTYNEQFF.

This chain joins TRBV29-1 and TRBJ1-2; D is unresolved. The CDR3 loop spans 13 amino acids. Germline loops: CDR1 SQVTM, CDR2 ANQGSEA. The V end was cut by 5 bases, the J end by 4 bases, with 14 bases between. The CDR3 loop reads CSVPTPAGYGYTF. Written as DNA, the CDR3 is TGCAGCGTTCCCACTCCAGCAGGCTATGGCTACACCTTC.

The chain carries TRBV5-5 and TRBJ1-1; D ambiguous. Deletions cut 0 bases from V and 5 bases from J, with 11 bases between. This CDR3 spans 14 amino acids. CDR1 and CDR2 from the germline V gene are SGHKS and YYEKEE (reference sequence). The DNA of the CDR3 is TGTGCCAGCAGCTTGGACTCCCTCGGAACTGAAGCTTTCTTT. Its translation: CASSLDSLGTEAFF.

The V call is TRBV7-2, the J call TRBJ2-7; a weak D match, TRBD1 (7 bases). This CDR3 region has 13 residues. Trimming pared 3 bases from V and 5 bases from J, leaving 11 bases between. Per the germline V gene, CDR1 is SGHTA and CDR2 is FQGNSA. As DNA, the CDR3 is TGTGCCAGCAGCTTCAGGGGGGCGGACGAGCAGTACTTC. Amino acids: CASSFRGADEQYF. The whole variable domain, filled in from reference TRBV7-2 and TRBJ2-7, reads GAGVSQSPSNKVTEKGKDVELRCDPISGHTALYWYRQSLGQGLEFLIYFQGNSAPDKSGLPSDRFSAERTGGSVSTLTIQRTQQEDSAVYLCASSFRGADEQYFGPGTRLTVT.

This clonotype was seen only a few times. This chain links TRBV6-5 with TRBJ2-3; 10 bases are a match to TRBD2. V was clipped by 5 bases and J by 3 bases; unmatched bases: 5. The CDR3 is 15 residues long. CDR1 is MNHEY and CDR2 is SVGAGI in the germline V gene. The CDR3 nucleotides are TGTGCCAGCAGTCCCCTAGCGGGAGTTACAGATACGCAGTATTTT. This encodes CASSPLAGVTDTQYF.

Only a few counts were recorded for this clonotype. This chain connects TRBV6-5 to TRBJ2-7, with 7 bases that match TRBD1. The CDR3 contains 15 residues. The J segment lost 1 base and the V segment lost 4 bases, leaving 7 bases of the junction unmatched. The V gene's germline CDR1 is MNHEY and CDR2 SVGAGI. The CDR3 is CASSSLTGASYEQYF. In DNA, the CDR3 is TGTGCCAGCAGTTCGTTAACAGGGGCGTCCTACGAGCAGTACTTC.

This chain links TRBV5-1 with TRBJ2-5; 8 bases match TRBD1. This CDR3 contains 16 residues. The germline gives CDR1 SGHRS, CDR2 YFSETQ. The V gene end was trimmed by 5 bases and the J gene end by 5 bases; junction bases not matched to a gene: 14. DNA of the CDR3: TGCGCCAGCAGGGATTGGGACAGGTCGATAGGGGAGACCCAGTACTTC. Translated, it gives CASRDWDRSIGETQYF.

The chain combines TRBV6-6 with TRBJ1-2; D not resolved. In germline, CDR1 is MNHNY, CDR2 SVGAGI (reference sequence). This CDR3 is 14 amino acids long. The V gene lost 6 bases and the J gene lost 5 bases, with 16 bases spanning the gap. CDR3 residues: CASSHREVGYGYTF. The DNA for the CDR3 is TGTGCCAGCAGCCATCGGGAGGTGGGGTATGGCTACACCTTC.

The chain carries TRBV4-3 and TRBJ2-7; the D gene is possibly TRBD2 (5 bases). Germline V gene lookup returns CDR1 LGHNA and CDR2 YSLEER. V lost 0 bases and J 3 bases, leaving 6 bases between the germline ends. The length of the CDR3 is 13 residues. This chain's CDR3 is CASSQDTSYEQYF. The DNA of the CDR3 is TGCGCCAGCAGCCAAGATACTAGCTACGAGCAGTACTTC.

The chain couples TRBV9 to TRBJ2-3; D may be TRBD1 (6 bases). The V gene's germline CDR1 is SGDLS and CDR2 YYNGEE. This CDR3 region has 14 residues. V lost 0 bases to trimming and J lost 6 bases, with 11 bases between them. Here the CDR3 reads CASSVEGVGDTQYF. In DNA, the CDR3 is TGTGCCAGCAGCGTAGAGGGGGTCGGCGATACGCAGTATTTT.

V usage is TRBV27 and J usage is TRBJ2-2; D is unclear. In germline, CDR1 is MNHEY, CDR2 SMNVEV (reference sequence). The V and J ends lost 3 bases and 3 bases respectively, with 8 bases between them. This CDR3 comprises 14 residues. The CDR3 region has the DNA TGTGCCAGCAGTTTGCTGGCGTACACCGGGGAGCTGTTTTTT. Protein sequence: CASSLLAYTGELFF.

This clonotype was observed a handful of times. The rearrangement uses TRBV18 and TRBJ2-3; D may be TRBD2 (5 bases). Trimming removed 3 bases at V and 3 bases at J, with 10 bases between. The CDR3 is 14 amino acids. Germline assignment: CDR1 KGHSH and CDR2 LQKENI. CDR3: CASSPDSHTDTQYF. CDR3 nucleotide sequence: TGTGCCAGCTCACCGGACTCACATACAGATACGCAGTATTTT.

CDR3 sequence reads: CASSLDATTNQPQHF. The CDR3 nucleotides read TGCGCCAGCAGCTTGGATGCGACAACTAATCAGCCCCAGCATTTT. J is TRBJ1-5 and V is TRBV5-1; D gene uncertain. CDR1 and CDR2 from the germline V gene are SGHRS and YFSETQ. The ends were cut back, 0 bases at V and 4 bases at J, with 11 bases in the middle. The CDR3 loop spans 15 amino acids.

The genes are TRBV15 and TRBJ2-2, with 8 nucleotides matching TRBD1. The CDR3 totals 12 residues. After removal of 7 bases from V and 6 bases from J, the junction contained 1 base not matched to a gene. From germline, CDR1 is LNHNV and CDR2 YYDKDF (reference sequence). CDR3 protein: CATTGGSGELFF. CDR3 in DNA: TGTGCCACCACAGGGGGCTCCGGGGAGCTGTTTTTT. The variable domain in full, completed from reference TRBV15 and TRBJ2-2, reads DAMVIQNPRYQVTQFGKPVTLSCSQTLNHNVMYWYQQKSSQAPKLLFHYYDKDFNNEADTPDNFQSRRPNTSFCFLDIRSPGLGDTAMYLCATTGGSGELFFGEGSRLTVL.